Listed below are T cell receptor beta chains from one sample, sequenced in a study of T cells in localized non-small cell lung cancer. This table comes from immunoSEQ multiplex PCR, and its TCRdb copy is limited to in-frame clones, with some not included. The sample shows some 52,000 clones, roughly 85% of them seen only once. The starting material was peripheral blood, obtained before any cancer treatment. The receptor source for this set is a male donor at least 60 years old with stage III squamous cell lung carcinoma. Both conserved end residues are part of each CDR3. The D gene is left open where the match is weak. Clone sizes are given selectively: once, few, many, or a class where the clone is expanded.

J | size | V | D | CDR3 | DNA
TRBJ2-7 | . | TRBV21-1 | . | CASSPQGQGSEQYF | TGTGCCAGCAGCCCACAGGGACAGGGTAGCGAGCAGTACTTC
TRBJ2-5 | . | TRBV18 | . | CASSPRAPGIQETQYF | TGTGCCAGCTCACCACGAGCACCAGGGATCCAAGAGACCCAGTACTTC
TRBJ2-1 | . | TRBV4-3 | TRBD2 | CASSQALTSGGFNEQFF | TGCGCCAGCAGCCAAGCCCTAACTAGCGGGGGGTTCAATGAGCAGTTCTTC
TRBJ2-2 | once | TRBV7-2 | . | CASSLDARRGELFF | TGTGCCAGCAGCTTAGATGCGAGGAGAGGGGAGCTGTTTTTT
TRBJ2-2 | . | TRBV5-1 | . | CASRPGTAFSGELFF | TGCGCCAGCAGGCCCGGGACGGCTTTTTCTGGGGAGCTGTTTTTT
TRBJ2-3 | . | TRBV19 | . | CASSITEDTQYF | TGTGCCAGTAGTATCACCGAAGATACGCAGTATTTT
TRBJ2-3 | . | TRBV18 | . | CASSPPSGTDTQYF | TGTGCCAGCTCACCACCGTCCGGCACAGATACGCAGTATTTT
TRBJ2-1 | . | TRBV7-9 | . | CASSPAQGTYNEQFF | TGTGCCAGCAGCCCGGCACAGGGCACCTACAATGAGCAGTTCTTC
TRBJ1-1 | . | TRBV5-1 | . | CASSLGGGRTEAFF | TGCGCCAGCAGCTTGGGAGGCGGTAGGACTGAAGCTTTCTTT
TRBJ2-3 | . | TRBV7-7 | TRBD1 | CASSLTGQDTDTQYF | TGTGCCAGCAGCTTAACTGGACAGGACACAGATACGCAGTATTTT
TRBJ2-1 | . | TRBV2 | . | CASSDGRLTYNEQFF | TGTGCCAGCAGTGATGGACGTCTCACCTACAATGAGCAGTTCTTC
TRBJ2-7 | . | TRBV7-6 | . | CASSLYEQGEQQYF | TGTGCCAGCAGCTTATACGAACAGGGAGAACAGCAGTACTTC
TRBJ1-5 | . | TRBV6-5 | . | CASSYSQTQPQHF | TGTGCCAGCAGTTACTCTCAGACCCAGCCCCAGCATTTT
TRBJ2-5 | . | TRBV5-6 | . | CASSLDGGDETQYF | TGTGCCAGCAGCTTAGATGGAGGGGATGAGACCCAGTACTTC
TRBJ2-7 | . | TRBV9 | . | CASSVAGDYEQYF | TGTGCCAGCAGCGTAGCGGGAGACTACGAGCAGTACTTC
TRBJ2-7 | . | TRBV7-3 | TRBD2 | CASSPGTSGYEQYF | TGTGCCAGCAGCCCCGGGACTAGCGGTTACGAGCAGTACTTC
TRBJ1-1 | . | TRBV5-5 | TRBD1 | CASSRTGGAGNTEAFF | TGTGCCAGCAGCCGGACAGGGGGCGCAGGGAACACTGAAGCTTTCTTT
TRBJ1-5 | . | TRBV28 | TRBD1 | CASSTTGQGKQPQHF | TGTGCCAGCAGTACCACAGGACAGGGGAAGCAGCCCCAGCATTTT
TRBJ1-1 | . | TRBV28 | . | CASRNTDSGTAFF | TGTGCCAGCAGGAACACCGATTCCGGGACGGCTTTCTTT
TRBJ2-7 | . | TRBV9 | TRBD1 | CASSMDPGTGPLSEQYF | TGTGCCAGCAGCATGGATCCCGGGACAGGGCCTTTGAGCGAGCAGTACTTC
TRBJ2-7 | . | TRBV7-9 | TRBD1 | CASSSGGGTGFEQYF | TGTGCCAGCAGCTCCGGGGGCGGGACAGGGTTTGAGCAGTACTTC
TRBJ1-3 | . | TRBV30 | . | CAWFLGGFSGNTIYF | TGTGCCTGGTTTCTGGGCGGATTCTCTGGAAACACCATATATTTT
TRBJ1-2 | . | TRBV7-8 | TRBD1 | CASSGESRQGTNYGYTF | TGTGCCAGCAGCGGAGAATCCCGACAGGGTACTAACTATGGCTACACCTTC
TRBJ1-5 | . | TRBV19 | TRBD1 | CASSTSPQGSNQPQHF | TGTGCCAGTAGTACCTCTCCACAGGGGAGCAATCAGCCCCAGCATTTT
TRBJ2-7 | . | TRBV6-5 | . | CASSPDRFGRYEQYF | TGTGCCAGCAGCCCCGACAGGTTTGGTAGGTACGAGCAGTACTTC
TRBJ1-4 | . | TRBV5-1 | . | CASHRGAGDEKLFF | TGCGCCAGCCATCGAGGGGCTGGGGATGAAAAACTGTTTTTT
TRBJ1-2 | . | TRBV6-1 | . | CASSEGQRYGYTF | TGTGCCAGCAGTGAGGGACAACGGTATGGCTACACCTTC